Each of the 3 T cell receptor beta chains below was sequenced from the same sample in a study of memory CD4+ T cells and cytomegalovirus serostatus. The sort gate was single viable CD3+CD4+CD8-CD45RO+ cells for memory CD4+ T cells. Profiled with immunoSEQ multiplex PCR; TCRdb holds only in-frame clones, not every one. The sample records roughly 53,000 clones, roughly 79% being singletons. The sample taken for sequencing was memory CD4+ T cells from blood. The receptor set was obtained from an adult in good health and CMV-seronegative.

The chain recombines TRBV7-3 with TRBJ1-1; no firm D call. V lost 2 bases, J lost 2 bases, and 12 bases lay in between. The CDR3 totals 15 residues. The germline V gene has CDR1 SGHTA and CDR2 FQGTGA. The CDR3 DNA follows: TGTGCCAGCAGCTTATGGACTGTTGTTAACACTGAAGCTTTCTTT. This encodes CASSLWTVVNTEAFF.

This clone has a count of ten or more. The chain joins TRBV30 to TRBJ1-2, with 9 bases that match TRBD1. With 3 bases clipped from V and 8 bases from J, the junction kept 10 bases outside the gene matches. This CDR3 has 14 residues. Germline loops: CDR1 GTSNPN, CDR2 SVGIG (reference sequence). CDR3 in amino acids: CAWREPQGAQGYTF. The CDR3 nucleotides are TGTGCCTGGAGGGAACCACAGGGGGCGCAGGGCTACACCTTC.

The chain employs TRBV7-9 and TRBJ1-1; D uncertain. The V gene's germline CDR1 is SEHNR and CDR2 FQNEAQ (reference sequence). V was cut by 4 bases and J by 3 bases, with 24 bases left in between. The CDR3 consists of 18 residues. CDR3 DNA: TGTGCCAGCAGCTCCTCCGTGGGCAGGTTCCAGGAGGACACTGAAGCTTTCTTT. Translating gives CASSSSVGRFQEDTEAFF.